These 8 T cell receptor beta chains came from one sample sequenced in a study of CD8 T cells in ankylosing spondylitis. Study-level findings and limits: Seven to nine highly homologous variants formed a TCR beta motif that appeared characteristic of ankylosing spondylitis blood.

Their antigens are not known. TCRdb fed the 5' RACE reads into MiXCR, producing one record per CDR3 protein. The data hold 400,000 to 450,000 distinct CDR3 sequences, with roughly 17% observed a single time. Sequenced input: blood, either unsorted or a sorted T cell fraction (not recorded which). Receptors were obtained from a male donor with ankylosing spondylitis.

This clonotype was seen a few times. CDR3 loop: CSVDGDEVDRAQAFF. In nucleotides, the CDR3 is TGCAGCGTTGACGGGGACGAGGTAGACAGGGCCCAAGCTTTCTTT. The genes are TRBV29-1 and TRBJ1-1; TRBD1 aligns across 7 bases. The CDR3 consists of 15 residues. V lost 3 bases to trimming and J lost 9 bases; unmatched junction nucleotides: 16. Germline CDR1 is SQVTM and CDR2 is ANQGSEA.

This clonotype was detected only a few times. The chain combines TRBV29-1 with TRBJ1-2, with D tentatively TRBD1 (5 bases). Germline V gene data show CDR1 as SQVTM and CDR2 as ANQGSEA. The V and J ends lost 5 bases and 0 bases respectively, with 16 bases between them. The CDR3 has 15 residues. DNA for the CDR3: TGCAGCGTTCCTACCTCACCGACAGCTAACTATGGCTACACCTTC. Protein: CSVPTSPTANYGYTF.

This clonotype was recorded a few times. This chain joins TRBV20-1 and TRBJ2-5; 9 positions match TRBD2. Per the germline V gene, CDR1 is DFQATT and CDR2 is SNEGSKA (reference sequence). The CDR3 sequence is 15 residues long. The V and J ends lost 0 bases and 2 bases, in that order; junction bases with no gene match: 4. In DNA form, the CDR3 reads TGCAGTGCTAGAGATCCCAGCGGGGGGCAAGAGACCCAGTACTTC. Amino acid sequence: CSARDPSGGQETQYF.

The chain has TRBV10-3 and TRBJ2-5; TRBD1 matches 9 bases. Losses at the gene ends were 4 bases for V and 5 bases for J; bases not matched to a gene: 2. Germline values: CDR1 ENHRY, CDR2 SYGVKD. The CDR3 sequence is 13 residues long. CDR3 DNA: TGTGCCATCAGTGGCGGGACAGGGGAGACCCAGTACTTC. It specifies CAISGGTGETQYF.

At least ten counts were recorded for this clonotype. The chain uses TRBV5-1 and TRBJ2-2; D uncertain. With 4 bases removed from V and 4 bases from J, the gap between germline ends came to 11 bases. Germline V lookup: CDR1 SGHRS, CDR2 YFSETQ. This CDR3 contains 14 residues. In DNA form, the CDR3 reads TGCGCCAGCAGCCCCCTGCACGTCACCGGGGAGCTGTTTTTT. This translates into CASSPLHVTGELFF.

The table lists this clonotype with many counts. The genes are TRBV27 and TRBJ2-5, with D perhaps given as TRBD1 or TRBD2 (6 bases each). With 3 bases removed from V and 5 bases from J, the gap between germline ends came to 10 bases. This CDR3 is 13 amino acids long. CDR1 and CDR2 (germline): MNHEY, SMNVEV (reference sequence). The CDR3 loop is CASSFTGRETQYF. The CDR3 nucleotides read TGTGCCAGCAGTTTCACAGGGAGGGAGACCCAGTACTTC.

This clonotype was counted only a few times. V gene TRBV28 combines with J gene TRBJ2-1; maybe TRBD2 (7 bases). The CDR3 spans 14 residues. The V gene's germline CDR1 is MDHEN and CDR2 SYDVKM. With 3 bases removed from V and 8 bases from J, the gap between germline ends came to 14 bases. This CDR3 is CASSFRGGLDEQFF. CDR3 in DNA: TGTGCCAGCAGTTTTAGGGGGGGGCTGGATGAGCAGTTCTTC.

This clonotype was counted only a few times. This chain uses TRBV9 with TRBJ1-2; no definite D call. The V gene lost 0 bases and the J gene lost 1 base, with 7 bases spanning the gap. There are 14 residues in the CDR3. Germline lookup yields CDR1 SGDLS and CDR2 YYNGEE. CDR3 in amino acids: CASSVVPDNYGYTF. The CDR3 DNA is TGTGCCAGCAGCGTAGTTCCGGATAACTATGGCTACACCTTC.